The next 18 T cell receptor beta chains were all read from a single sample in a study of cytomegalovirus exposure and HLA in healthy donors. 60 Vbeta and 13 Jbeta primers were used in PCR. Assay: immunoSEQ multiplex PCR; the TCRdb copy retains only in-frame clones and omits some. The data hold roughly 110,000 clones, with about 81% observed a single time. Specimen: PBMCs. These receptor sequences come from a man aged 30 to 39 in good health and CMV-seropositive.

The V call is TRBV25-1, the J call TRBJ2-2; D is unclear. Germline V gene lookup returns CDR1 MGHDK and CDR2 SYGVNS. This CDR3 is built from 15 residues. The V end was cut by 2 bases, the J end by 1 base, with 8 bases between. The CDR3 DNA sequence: TGTGCCAGCAGTGAAAATCTTTTGAACACCGGGGAGCTGTTTTTT. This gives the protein CASSENLLNTGELFF.

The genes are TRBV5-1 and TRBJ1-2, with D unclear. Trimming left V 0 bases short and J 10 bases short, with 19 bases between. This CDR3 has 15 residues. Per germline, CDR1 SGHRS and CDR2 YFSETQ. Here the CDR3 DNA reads TGCGCCAGCAGCTTGGGAGGGCTCCAAGATGCTGTCTACACCTTC. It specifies CASSLGGLQDAVYTF.

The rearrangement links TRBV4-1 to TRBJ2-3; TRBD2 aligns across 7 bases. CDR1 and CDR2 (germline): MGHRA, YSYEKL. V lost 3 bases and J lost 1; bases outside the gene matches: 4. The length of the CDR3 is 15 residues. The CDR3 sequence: CASSHWGGGTDTQYF. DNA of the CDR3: TGCGCCAGCAGCCATTGGGGGGGAGGCACAGATACGCAGTATTTT.

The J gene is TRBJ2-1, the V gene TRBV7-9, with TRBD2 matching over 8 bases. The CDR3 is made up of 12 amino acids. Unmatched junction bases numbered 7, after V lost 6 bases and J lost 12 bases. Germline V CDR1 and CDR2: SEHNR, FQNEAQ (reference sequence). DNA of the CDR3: TGTGCCAGCAGTTTTGACCGGGAGGGGCAGTTCTTC. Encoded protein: CASSFDREGQFF.

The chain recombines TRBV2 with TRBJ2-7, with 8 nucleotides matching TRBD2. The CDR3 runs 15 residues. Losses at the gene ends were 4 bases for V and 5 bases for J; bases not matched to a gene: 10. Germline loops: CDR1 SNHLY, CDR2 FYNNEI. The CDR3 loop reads CASSASSGGLNEQYF. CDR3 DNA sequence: TGTGCCAGCAGTGCGTCTTCGGGGGGGCTGAACGAGCAGTACTTC.

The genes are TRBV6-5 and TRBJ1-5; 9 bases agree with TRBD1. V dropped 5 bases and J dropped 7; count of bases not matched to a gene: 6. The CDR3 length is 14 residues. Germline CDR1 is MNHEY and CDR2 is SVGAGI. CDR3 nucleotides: TGTGCCAGCAGTACTAGGACAGGGGAGCAGCCCCAGCATTTT. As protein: CASSTRTGEQPQHF.

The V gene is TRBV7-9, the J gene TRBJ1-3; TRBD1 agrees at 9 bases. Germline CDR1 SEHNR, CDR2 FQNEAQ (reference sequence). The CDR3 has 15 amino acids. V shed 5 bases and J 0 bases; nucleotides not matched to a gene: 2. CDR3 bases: TGTGCCAGCAGCGGGACAGGGTTCTCTGGAAACACCATATATTTT. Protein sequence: CASSGTGFSGNTIYF.

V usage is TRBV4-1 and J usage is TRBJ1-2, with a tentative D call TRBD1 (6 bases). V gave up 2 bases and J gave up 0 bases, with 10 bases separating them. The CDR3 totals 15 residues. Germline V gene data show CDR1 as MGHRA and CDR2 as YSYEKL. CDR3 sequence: CASSQYRVTNYGYTF. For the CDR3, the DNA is TGCGCCAGCAGCCAATACAGGGTAACTAACTATGGCTACACCTTC.

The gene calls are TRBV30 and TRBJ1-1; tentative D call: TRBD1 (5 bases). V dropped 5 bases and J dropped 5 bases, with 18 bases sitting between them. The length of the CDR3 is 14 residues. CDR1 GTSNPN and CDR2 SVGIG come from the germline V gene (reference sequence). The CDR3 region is CAWQQGTGGTEAFF. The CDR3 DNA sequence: TGTGCCTGGCAACAAGGGACGGGGGGGACTGAAGCTTTCTTT.

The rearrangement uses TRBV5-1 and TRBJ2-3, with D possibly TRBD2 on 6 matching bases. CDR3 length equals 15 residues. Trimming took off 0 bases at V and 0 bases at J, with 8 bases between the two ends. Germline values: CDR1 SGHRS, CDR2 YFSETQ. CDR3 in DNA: TGCGCCAGCAGCTTGGCTAGCGTCAGCACAGATACGCAGTATTTT. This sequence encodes CASSLASVSTDTQYF.

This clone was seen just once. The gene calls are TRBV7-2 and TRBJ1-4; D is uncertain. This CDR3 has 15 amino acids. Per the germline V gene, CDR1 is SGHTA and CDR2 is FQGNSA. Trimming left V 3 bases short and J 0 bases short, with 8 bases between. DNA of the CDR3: TGTGCCAGCAGCTTCAAGAGGGCAACTAATGAAAAACTGTTTTTT. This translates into CASSFKRATNEKLFF.

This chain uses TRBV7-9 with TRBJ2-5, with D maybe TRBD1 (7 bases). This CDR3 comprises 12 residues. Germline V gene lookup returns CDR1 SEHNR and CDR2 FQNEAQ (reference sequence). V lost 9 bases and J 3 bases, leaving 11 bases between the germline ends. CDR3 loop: CASAGQKETQYF. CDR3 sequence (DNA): TGTGCCAGTGCGGGACAGAAAGAGACCCAGTACTTC.

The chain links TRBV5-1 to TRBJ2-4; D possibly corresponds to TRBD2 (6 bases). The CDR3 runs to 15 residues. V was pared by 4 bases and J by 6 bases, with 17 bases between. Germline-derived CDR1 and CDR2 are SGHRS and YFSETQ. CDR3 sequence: CASSPTGGRVNIQYF. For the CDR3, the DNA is TGCGCCAGCAGCCCGACCGGAGGGCGAGTAAACATTCAGTACTTC.

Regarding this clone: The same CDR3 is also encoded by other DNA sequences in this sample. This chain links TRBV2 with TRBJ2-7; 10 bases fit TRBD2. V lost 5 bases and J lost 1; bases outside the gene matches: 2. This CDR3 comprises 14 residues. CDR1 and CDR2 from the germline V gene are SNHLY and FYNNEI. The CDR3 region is CASSWTSGSYEQYF. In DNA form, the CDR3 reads TGTGCCAGCAGTTGGACTAGCGGATCCTACGAGCAGTACTTC.

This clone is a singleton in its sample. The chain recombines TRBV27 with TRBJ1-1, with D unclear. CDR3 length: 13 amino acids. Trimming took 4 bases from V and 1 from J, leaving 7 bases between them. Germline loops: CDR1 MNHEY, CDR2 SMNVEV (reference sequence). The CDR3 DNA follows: TGTGCCAGCAGTTACTTAGAGAACACTGAAGCTTTCTTT. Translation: CASSYLENTEAFF.

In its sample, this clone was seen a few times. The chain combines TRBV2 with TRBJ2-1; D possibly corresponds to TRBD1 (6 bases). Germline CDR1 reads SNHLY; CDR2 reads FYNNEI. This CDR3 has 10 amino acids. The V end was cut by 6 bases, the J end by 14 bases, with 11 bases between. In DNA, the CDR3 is TGTGCCAGCAGGCAGGGGCCGGAGTTCTTC. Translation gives CASRQGPEFF.

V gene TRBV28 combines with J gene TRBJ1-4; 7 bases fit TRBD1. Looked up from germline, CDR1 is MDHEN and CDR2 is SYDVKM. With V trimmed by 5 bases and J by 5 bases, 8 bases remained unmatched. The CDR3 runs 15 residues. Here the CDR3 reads CASSNRGSYNEKLFF. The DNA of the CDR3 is TGTGCCAGCAGTAACAGGGGAAGTTACAATGAAAAACTGTTTTTT.

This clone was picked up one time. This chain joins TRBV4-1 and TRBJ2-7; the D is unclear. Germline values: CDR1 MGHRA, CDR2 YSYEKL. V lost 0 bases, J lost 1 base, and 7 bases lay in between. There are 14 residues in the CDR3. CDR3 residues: CASSQDPGSYEQYF. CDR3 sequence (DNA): TGCGCCAGCAGCCAAGACCCAGGTTCCTACGAGCAGTACTTC.